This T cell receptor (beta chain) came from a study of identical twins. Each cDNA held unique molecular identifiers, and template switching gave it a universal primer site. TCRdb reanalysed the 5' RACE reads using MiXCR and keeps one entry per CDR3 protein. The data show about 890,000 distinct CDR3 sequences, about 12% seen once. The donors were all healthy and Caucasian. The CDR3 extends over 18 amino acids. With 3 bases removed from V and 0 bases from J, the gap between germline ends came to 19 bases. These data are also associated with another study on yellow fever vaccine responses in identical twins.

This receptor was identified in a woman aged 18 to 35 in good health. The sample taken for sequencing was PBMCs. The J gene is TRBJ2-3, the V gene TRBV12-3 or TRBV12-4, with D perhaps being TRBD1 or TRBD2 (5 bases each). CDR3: CASSFGLRGMKSTDTQYF. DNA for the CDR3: TGTGCCAGCAGTTTTGGTTTGAGGGGAATGAAAAGCACAGATACGCAGTATTTT.